The sequence of this T cell receptor (beta chain) was determined in a study of cytotoxic CD8 clonotypes in ibrutinib-treated CLL. Study-level background: Enrolment comprised 11 relapsed/refractory and over 14 treatment-naive patients; about 18 were IGHV unmutated.

Trimming cost V 4 bases and J 8 bases; bases outside gene matches: 8. CDR3 length equals 14 residues. Looked up from germline, CDR1 is SGHRS and CDR2 is YFSETQ. Sequencing was performed with immunoSEQ multiplex PCR; in TCRdb, only in-frame clones are kept and a portion is missing. Among about 50,000 clones listed, about 50% were seen once. The V gene is TRBV5-1, the J gene TRBJ2-1; 8 nucleotides agree with TRBD2. This receptor was obtained from a human donor with chronic lymphocytic leukemia. Sequencing was performed on PBMCs, taken after 24 months of ibrutinib treatment. CDR3 nucleotide sequence: TGCGCCAGCAGCCCCGGGACTAGTACCTATGAGCAGTTCTTC. Amino acids: CASSPGTSTYEQFF.